The source of this T cell receptor beta chain is a study of cytomegalovirus exposure and HLA in healthy donors. Germline CDR1 SNHLY, CDR2 FYNNEI. The CDR3 length is 13 residues. V was cut by 6 bases and J by 7 bases, with 15 bases left in between. It was with 60 Vbeta and 13 Jbeta primers that the PCR ran. Produced via immunoSEQ multiplex PCR; TCRdb's table is partial and in-frame only. Here the sample table reports about 53,000 clones. The chain uses TRBV2 and TRBJ1-1; a possible D gene is TRBD1 (5 bases). The sequence derives from a man between 18 and 29 years old in good health and CMV-seropositive. The material sequenced was PBMCs. CDR3 bases: TGTGCCAGCAGGGTAATAGAAACAGGTGAAGCTTTCTTT. This gives the protein CASRVIETGEAFF. The whole variable domain, filled in from reference TRBV2 and TRBJ1-1, reads EPEVTQTPSHQVTQMGQEVILRCVPISNHLYFYWYRQILGQKVEFLVSFYNNEISEKSEIFDDQFSVERPDGSNFTLKIRSTKLEDSAMYFCASRVIETGEAFFGQGTRLTVV.